This record covers a single TCR beta chain. The antigen it recognizes is unknown. No base qualities exist here, and no much larger clone lies one base off it. The sample belongs to a study of shared clonotypes between healthy human individuals (dated by TCRdb to the early 2020s). Concerning the study at large: The cohort included a few men and a couple of women between 18 and 49 years of age. Per donor, three plates each were used for CD4 naive and CD4 memory, two for CD8 naive, and one for CD8 memory. Libraries were prepared and TCR repertoires were sequenced by different laboratories using diverse techniques, in order to increase sequencing depth and limit assay-specific biases. Each donor's leukapheresis produced roughly between roughly 0.94 and 9.5 billion PBMCs. Blood TCR repertoires of five healthy adults were deeply sequenced to estimate repertoire size and the extent of clonotype sharing between individuals.

CD8 naive samples were obtained by positive selection for CCR7 among CD45RO-negative cells, yielding a CD45RA+CCR7+ population from which TemRA cells were excluded. The donors were healthy, HIV-negative adults with no recently reported acute infections or vaccinations. Every donor was a Caucasian adult residing in Nashville, Tennessee, USA. Blood was collected by leukapheresis, and PBMCs were isolated by Ficoll-Histopaque density gradient centrifugation and then cryopreserved in liquid nitrogen vapor phase. Analytical flow cytometry was used to check the purity and quantity of every magnetically sorted T cell population. From each sorted fraction, genomic DNA was isolated and quantified by UV absorbance on a Nanodrop 2000c. TCR CDR3 regions were amplified from genomic DNA by multiplex PCR using the deep immunoSEQ assay. Genomic DNA extracted from each cell subset was distributed evenly over all wells of several immunoSEQ 96-well plates, and each plate served as one replicate. For sorted subsets, 150 to 200 ng genomic DNA, equal to 25,000 to 35,000 T cell genomes, was loaded into each replicate PCR. Purified libraries were measured with a Qubit 3.0 fluorometer, size-checked on a Bioanalyzer 2100, and measured again with the KAPA Library Quantification kit. A separate single-read 150-cycle Illumina NextSeq 550 flow cell was used to sequence each immunoSEQ 96-well plate. Concerning the study's data processing: Because the immunoSEQ output held only junctional sequences and lacked quality scores, the filtering could not match the filtering applied to full-length reads. Sequences were annotated with PyIR, a Python wrapper for IgBLAST v1.9, using IMGT germline references to assign V/J genes and CDR3. Reads were removed for weak V/J assignments (E-value above 1e-6), missing CDR3, stop codons, out-of-frame junctions, or ambiguous translated residues. V3J clonotypes were defined as sequences sharing the same inferred V gene, J gene, and CDR3 amino acid sequence. Percentage overlap between repertoires was calculated by dividing the number of shared unique clonotypes by the size of the smaller repertoire. Richness of each repertoire was evaluated using RTK rarefaction, the Chao1 estimator, and Recon v2.1 estimates of unobserved clonotypes. For all TCRbeta clonotypes obtained by the gDNA method from a few donors, generation probabilities were computed with OLGA. TCRdb holds this immuneACCESS table with in-frame rearrangements only. Some clones are missing; in checked studies, unresolved V genes explain under half, and the rest has no known cause. Clone size and V and J calls were adopted from that table, with D and trimming inferred from the DNA. The sample table records around 2,000,000 clones; about 95% of these occur just once. The ten top clones hold about 1.1% of the sample.

The germline V gene encodes CDR1 GTSNPN and CDR2 SVGIG (reference sequence). V lost 0 bases and J lost 2 bases; the stretch between them is 16 bases long. The CDR3 sequence holds 16 residues, the cysteine and phenylalanine included. The read is trimmed to its CDR3 DNA, 48 bases read in frame from base 1. Study-wide findings and limitations: Estimated clonotype richness was generally larger for naive than for memory subsets. Only blood was sampled, and tissue TCR repertoires likely differ from those in blood. Incomplete sequencing was indicated by rarefaction of sorted-subset datasets, despite the large sequencing depth. Pairwise subsampling indicated that sequencing depth was expected to affect the degree of clonotype sharing among donors. Across four donors, about 4.5% of naive CD4, more than 3% of naive CD8, under 2.5% of memory CD4, and 0.4% of memory CD8 clonotypes were shared. Compared with non-shared clonotypes, the clonotypes found in all four sorted-subset donors had higher generation probabilities. The small number of donors limited the genetic and exposure-history diversity represented.

The clonotype originates from a man younger than 35 in good health. The sequence joins TRBV30 to TRBJ2-5, with TRBD1 tentatively as D gene (6 bases match). Sequenced sample: naive CD8+ T cells sorted from blood. This sample's cell subset or site label indicates: CD45RA+CCR7+. The CDR3 is CAWSVPSWQGQETQYF. The nucleotide sequence is given as TGTGCCTGGAGTGTACCATCGTGGCAGGGGCAAGAGACCCAGTACTTC.